The 3 T cell receptor beta chains reported below all come from one sample, sequenced in a study of PD-1 blockade in mismatch repair-deficient tumors. TCRdb's table, derived via immunoSEQ multiplex PCR, lists solely in-frame clones and lacks some. The sample has about 84,000 clones, over 70% seen once. This specimen was peripheral blood, taken 12 weeks after starting pembrolizumab. These TCRs come from an adult with mismatch repair-deficient cancer.

The genes are TRBV11-2 and TRBJ2-1, with TRBD2 matching 10 bases. CDR1 is SGHAT, CDR2 FQNNGV, per germline. This CDR3 is 15 amino acids long. V trimming: 6 bases; J trimming: 7 bases; junction bases outside the gene matches: 9. The CDR3 protein is CASSPLAGVGNEQFF. CDR3 nucleotides: TGTGCCAGCAGTCCGCTAGCGGGAGTGGGGAATGAGCAGTTCTTC. The whole variable domain, remainder taken from reference TRBV11-2 and TRBJ2-1, is EAGVAQSPRYKIIEKRQSVAFWCNPISGHATLYWYQQILGQGPKLLIQFQNNGVVDDSQLPKDRFSAERLKGVDSTLKIQPAKLEDSAVYLCASSPLAGVGNEQFFGPGTRLTVL.

The chain carries TRBV27 and TRBJ2-1, with 7 bases matching TRBD2. CDR1 is MNHEY and CDR2 is SMNVEV in the germline V gene (reference sequence). J gave up 3 bases and V 6 bases, and 11 bases lay outside the gene matches. The CDR3 has 16 amino acids. CDR3 DNA sequence: TGTGCCAGCAGCCAGGAGGGGAGGGGCGTCTACAATGAGCAGTTCTTC. Translated: CASSQEGRGVYNEQFF.

The chain uses TRBV27 and TRBJ2-1; 7 bases fit TRBD1. The CDR3 is 16 residues long. Unmatched junction bases numbered 16, after V lost 7 bases and J lost 7 bases. Germline V gene sequence: CDR1 MNHEY, CDR2 SMNVEV (reference sequence). Written as DNA, the CDR3 is TGTGCCAGCACTCTACTACAGGGGAACTTAGGTAATGAGCAGTTCTTC. Translated, it gives CASTLLQGNLGNEQFF.